One and the same sample provided the 4 T cell receptor beta chains below, sequenced in a study of blood T cell repertoires in COVID-19. Assay used: immunoSEQ multiplex PCR; TCRdb lists only in-frame clones, some missing. This table holds fewer than 700,000 clones, 85% to 90% found once. Sequenced input: peripheral blood. The receptors were gathered from a woman in her fifties or sixties with COVID-19, enrolled during active disease.

The rearrangement joins TRBV24-1 to TRBJ2-7, with 7 bases that match TRBD1. This CDR3 contains 13 residues. Unmatched junction bases numbered 5, after V lost 10 bases and J lost 0 bases. The V gene's germline CDR1 is KGHDR and CDR2 SFDVKD. This CDR3 is CATQDRSSYEQYF. As DNA, the CDR3 is TGTGCCACTCAGGACAGGAGCTCCTACGAGCAGTACTTC.

This clone was observed a single time. The gene calls are TRBV5-6 and TRBJ2-3; D perhaps matches TRBD1 (7 bases). V gave up 2 bases and J gave up 4 bases, with 11 bases separating them. The V gene's germline CDR1 is SGHDT and CDR2 YYEEEE. This CDR3 spans 14 amino acids. The CDR3: CASSLTGEADTQYF. CDR3 nucleotide sequence: TGTGCCAGCAGCTTAACAGGGGAGGCAGATACGCAGTATTTT.

This clone was observed at least ten times. V and J are TRBV30 and TRBJ1-5; TRBD1 aligns across 8 bases. CDR3 size: 13 residues. The V gene end was trimmed by 7 bases and the J gene end by 4 bases; junction bases not matched to a gene: 6. From germline, CDR1 is GTSNPN and CDR2 SVGIG (reference sequence). CDR3 sequence (DNA): TGTGCCTCTCGGACAGGGATGAATCAGCCCCAGCATTTT. Its protein is CASRTGMNQPQHF.

This rearrangement joins TRBV28 to TRBJ1-1; D unclear. Germline V gene data show CDR1 as MDHEN and CDR2 as SYDVKM. This CDR3 has 15 residues. Deletions cut 8 bases from V and 5 bases from J, with 21 bases between. CDR3 in amino acids: CASGGPYSMGTEAFF. CDR3 DNA sequence: TGTGCCAGCGGAGGCCCTTACAGTATGGGGACTGAAGCTTTCTTT.